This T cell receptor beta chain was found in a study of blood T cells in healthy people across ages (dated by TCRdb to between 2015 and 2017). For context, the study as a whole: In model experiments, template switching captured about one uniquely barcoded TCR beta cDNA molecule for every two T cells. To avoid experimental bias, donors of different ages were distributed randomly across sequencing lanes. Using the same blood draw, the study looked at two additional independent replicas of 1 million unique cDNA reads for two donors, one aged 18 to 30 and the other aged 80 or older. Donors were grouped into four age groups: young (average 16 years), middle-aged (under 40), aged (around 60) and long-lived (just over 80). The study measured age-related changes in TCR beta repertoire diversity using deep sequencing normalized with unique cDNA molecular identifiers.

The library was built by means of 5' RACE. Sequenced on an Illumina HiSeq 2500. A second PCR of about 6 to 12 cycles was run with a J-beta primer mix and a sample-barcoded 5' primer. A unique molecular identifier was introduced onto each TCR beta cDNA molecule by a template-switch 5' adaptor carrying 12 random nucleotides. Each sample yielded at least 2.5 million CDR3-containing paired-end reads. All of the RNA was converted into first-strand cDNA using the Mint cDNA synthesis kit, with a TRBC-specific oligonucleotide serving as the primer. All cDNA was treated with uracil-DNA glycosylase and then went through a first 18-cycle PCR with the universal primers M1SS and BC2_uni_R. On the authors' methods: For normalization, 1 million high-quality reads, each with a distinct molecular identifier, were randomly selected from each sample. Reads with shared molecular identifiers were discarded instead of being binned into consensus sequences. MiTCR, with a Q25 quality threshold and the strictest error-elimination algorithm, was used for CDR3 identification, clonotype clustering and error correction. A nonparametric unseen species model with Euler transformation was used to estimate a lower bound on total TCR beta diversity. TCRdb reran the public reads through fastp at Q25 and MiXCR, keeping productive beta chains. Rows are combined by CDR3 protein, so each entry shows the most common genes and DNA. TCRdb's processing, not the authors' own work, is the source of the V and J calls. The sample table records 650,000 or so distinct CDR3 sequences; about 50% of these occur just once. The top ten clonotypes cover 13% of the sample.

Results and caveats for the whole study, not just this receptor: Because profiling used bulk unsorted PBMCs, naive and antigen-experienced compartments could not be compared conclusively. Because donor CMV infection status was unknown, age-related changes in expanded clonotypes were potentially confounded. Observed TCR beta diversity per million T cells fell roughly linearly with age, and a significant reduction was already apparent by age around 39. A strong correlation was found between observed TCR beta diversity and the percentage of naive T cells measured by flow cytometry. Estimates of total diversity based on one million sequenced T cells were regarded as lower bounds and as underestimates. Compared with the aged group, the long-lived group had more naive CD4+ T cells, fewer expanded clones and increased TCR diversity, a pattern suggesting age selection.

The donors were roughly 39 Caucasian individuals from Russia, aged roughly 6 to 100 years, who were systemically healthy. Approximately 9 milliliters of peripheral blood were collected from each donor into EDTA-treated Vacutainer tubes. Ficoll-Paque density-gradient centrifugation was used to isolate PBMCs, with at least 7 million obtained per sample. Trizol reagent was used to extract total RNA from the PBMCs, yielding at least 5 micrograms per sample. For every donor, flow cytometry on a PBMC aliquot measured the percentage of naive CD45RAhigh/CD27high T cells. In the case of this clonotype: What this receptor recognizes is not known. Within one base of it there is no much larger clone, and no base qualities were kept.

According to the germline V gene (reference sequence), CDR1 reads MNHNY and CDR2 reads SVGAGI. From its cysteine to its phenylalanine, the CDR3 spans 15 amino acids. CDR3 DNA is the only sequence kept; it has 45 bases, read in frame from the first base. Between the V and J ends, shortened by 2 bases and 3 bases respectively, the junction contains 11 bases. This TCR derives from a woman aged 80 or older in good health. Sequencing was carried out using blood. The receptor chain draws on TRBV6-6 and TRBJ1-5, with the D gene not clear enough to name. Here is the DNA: TGTGCCAGCAGTTACGAGAGGCAGGACAATCAGCCCCAGCATTTT. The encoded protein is CASSYERQDNQPQHF.